The T cell receptor (beta chain) under discussion was sequenced for a study of somatic mutations in cytotoxic T cells in rheumatoid arthritis. The CDR3 sequence is 19 residues long. V was cut by 0 bases and J by 5 bases, with 26 bases left in between. The V gene's germline CDR1 is SGHNT and CDR2 YENEEA. Profiling relied on immunoSEQ multiplex PCR, and the TCRdb table lists in-frame clones only, not all of them. The sample holds more than 9,000 clones, 79% seen once. The source is an adult with rheumatoid arthritis. The rearrangement links TRBV11-3 to TRBJ2-7; perhaps TRBD2 as D (6 bases). The sequenced sample consisted of CD8+ T cells sorted from blood. The DNA for the CDR3 is TGTGCCAGCAGCTTAGATTCGGTCGCGGGGATAACGATAGACGACGAGCAGTACTTC. Its protein is CASSLDSVAGITIDDEQYF.